The clone carrying this T cell receptor beta chain was found many times. Its antigen remains unknown. The data were taken from a study of T-cell memory formation after mild COVID-19. The overall study: The two donors had largely donor-specific TCR clusters.

CDR1 and CDR2 (germline): LGHDT, YNNKEL (reference sequence). J gave up 6 bases and V 3 bases, and 6 bases lay outside the gene matches. The CDR3 length is 14 residues. Points from the study as a whole: Mainly in CM and EM were contracting CD4+ clones; CD8+ were in EMRA. Second-wave clones with a day 37 peak had unconfirmed SARS-CoV-2 specificity. The study found balanced CD4/CD8 in clones contracting day 15 to 85 and a CD4+ lean in later expanders.

TCRdb ran MiXCR on the 5' RACE reads and lists one entry per CDR3 protein. Here the sample spans roughly 250,000 distinct CDR3 sequences, around 15% being singletons. The sequence derives from a man between 18 and 29 years old who had mild COVID-19 (a few samples of this study predate the infection). Cell type and time point are not known. J is TRBJ1-2 and V is TRBV3-1; TRBD1 agrees at 8 bases. Sequenced material: PBMCs or a T cell subset sorted from them (not recorded which). The CDR3 loop reads CASSHLTGGNGYTF. The CDR3 coding sequence is TGTGCCAGCAGCCACCTCACAGGGGGTAATGGCTACACCTTC.